The rows below give T cell receptor beta chains drawn from one sample of a study of Ad26.COV2.S vaccination and SARS-CoV-2 variants. Sequenced by immunoSEQ multiplex PCR; TCRdb stores in-frame clones only, minus some. This sample yields some 460,000 clones, of which 80% to 90% are seen a single time; around 1.8% belongs to the top ten. This material consisted of peripheral blood, taken in a trial of Ad26.COV2.S vaccine versus placebo. The receptors originated from a person between 18 and 60 years old who received the Ad26.COV2.S COVID-19 vaccine or a placebo. Each CDR3 is given with its conserved first and last residue. Fields, in order: clone size, J gene, V gene, D gene, CDR3 protein, CDR3 DNA. The D gene is left open where the match is weak. Expanded clones get a size class; other rows say once, few or many, or leave the size out.

size: -; J: TRBJ2-7; V: TRBV9; D: TRBD2; CDR3: CASSVGLAPTYEQYF; DNA: TGTGCCAGCAGCGTGGGACTAGCGCCTACCTACGAGCAGTACTTC
size: -; J: TRBJ1-1; V: TRBV2; D: -; CDR3: CASNLQGNTEAFF; DNA: TGTGCCAGCAACCTACAGGGGAACACTGAAGCTTTCTTT
size: once; J: TRBJ2-4; V: TRBV10-2; D: -; CDR3: CASSELGLAKNIQYF; DNA: TGCGCCAGCAGTGAGTTGGGGCTAGCCAAAAACATTCAGTACTTC
size: -; J: TRBJ2-7; V: TRBV27; D: TRBD1; CDR3: CASSRDRGGYEQYF; DNA: TGTGCCAGCAGTAGGGACAGGGGTGGCTACGAGCAGTACTTC
size: -; J: TRBJ1-1; V: TRBV5-4; D: -; CDR3: CASSLAGPLTGRKNQAFF; DNA: TGTGCCAGCAGCTTGGCGGGTCCCCTTACCGGGAGGAAGAATCAAGCTTTCTTT
size: few; J: TRBJ1-5; V: TRBV7-6; D: -; CDR3: CASSFSENQPQHF; DNA: TGTGCCAGCAGCTTCTCAGAAAATCAGCCCCAGCATTTT
size: -; J: TRBJ1-4; V: TRBV7-2; D: -; CDR3: CASSLGSHERGKLFF; DNA: TGTGCCAGCAGCTTAGGAAGCCACGAGAGGGGAAAACTGTTTTTT
size: -; J: TRBJ1-2; V: TRBV15; D: -; CDR3: CATSRGGTGNVYTF; DNA: TGTGCCACCAGCAGGGGGGGAACAGGGAACGTCTACACCTTC
size: -; J: TRBJ1-6; V: TRBV9; D: -; CDR3: CASSAREGNSPLHF; DNA: TGTGCCAGCAGCGCCAGGGAGGGAAATTCACCCCTCCACTTT
size: -; J: TRBJ1-4; V: TRBV9; D: TRBD1; CDR3: CASSGGQELNEKLFF; DNA: TGTGCCAGCAGCGGTGGACAGGAACTTAATGAAAAACTGTTTTTT
size: -; J: TRBJ2-7; V: TRBV5-1; D: -; CDR3: CASQLPLGGSPGEQYF; DNA: TGCGCCAGCCAACTCCCCCTCGGGGGCTCCCCGGGGGAGCAGTACTTC
size: -; J: TRBJ2-1; V: TRBV15; D: TRBD2; CDR3: CATSRAAGGHNEQFF; DNA: TGTGCCACCAGCAGAGCAGCGGGGGGCCACAATGAGCAGTTCTTC
size: few; J: TRBJ2-7; V: TRBV25-1; D: -; CDR3: CASSPTGPYEQYF; DNA: TGTGCCAGCAGCCCAACAGGGCCCTACGAGCAGTACTTC
size: -; J: TRBJ2-7; V: TRBV6-5; D: -; CDR3: CASSRNRDSTYEQYF; DNA: TGTGCCAGCAGCCGGAACCGGGACTCAACCTACGAGCAGTACTTC
size: few; J: TRBJ1-2; V: TRBV29-1; D: TRBD1; CDR3: CSVDRQGDYGYTF; DNA: TGCAGCGTGGACCGACAGGGCGACTATGGCTACACCTTC
size: -; J: TRBJ1-6; V: TRBV27; D: TRBD1; CDR3: CASKTLQGLGSPLHF; DNA: TGTGCCAGCAAGACATTACAGGGGTTAGGGTCACCCCTCCACTTT
size: -; J: TRBJ2-7; V: TRBV24-1; D: -; CDR3: CATSDLDVRYEQYF; DNA: TGTGCCACCAGTGATTTGGACGTCCGCTACGAGCAGTACTTC
size: -; J: TRBJ1-3; V: TRBV19; D: -; CDR3: CASSEQGISGNTIYF; DNA: TGTGCCAGTAGTGAACAGGGAATCTCTGGAAACACCATATATTTT
size: -; J: TRBJ1-1; V: TRBV11-2; D: -; CDR3: CASSGLRNTEAFF; DNA: TGTGCCAGCAGTGGACTGAGGAACACTGAAGCTTTCTTT
size: -; J: TRBJ2-7; V: TRBV5-1; D: -; CDR3: CASSLSGEIYEQYF; DNA: TGCGCCAGCAGCTTGTCAGGGGAGATCTACGAGCAGTACTTC
size: -; J: TRBJ1-1; V: TRBV19; D: TRBD1; CDR3: CASIPSTGAVATEAFF; DNA: TGTGCCAGTATCCCTTCGACAGGGGCCGTGGCCACTGAAGCTTTCTTT
size: -; J: TRBJ1-1; V: TRBV18; D: -; CDR3: CASSPGGKQEAFF; DNA: TGTGCCAGCTCACCTGGGGGTAAGCAGGAAGCTTTCTTT